This is a list of T cell receptor beta chains from one sample in a study of molecular identifiers for immune sequencing clone quantification. Each CDR3 protein is one row after TCRdb ran MiXCR on the PCR reads. Of roughly 93,000 distinct CDR3 sequences in the sample, around 19% were seen once. Sample: naive CD8+ T cells from blood, with Jurkat cell RNA spiked in. The receptors stem from a human donor in good health. Some libraries in this study had Jurkat cell RNA spiked in. Each CDR3 is given with its conserved first and last residue. D genes are given only for firm matches. Clone size is given for some rows only: seen once, a few or many times, or a class if the clone is expanded.

J: TRBJ2-2
V: TRBV9
size: many
D: .
DNA: TGTGCCAGCAGCGCGACGTGGGACACTACCGGGGAGCTGTTTTTT
CDR3: CASSATWDTTGELFF

J: TRBJ2-7
V: TRBV29-1
size: many
D: .
DNA: TGCAGCGTTGTTGTCAGGGGTGAGTCCTACGAGCAGTACTTC
CDR3: CSVVVRGESYEQYF

J: TRBJ2-5
V: TRBV28
size: many
D: .
DNA: TGTGCCAGTGGATCGGGTTTCGAGACCCAGTACTTC
CDR3: CASGSGFETQYF

J: TRBJ1-5
V: TRBV6-6
size: many
D: .
DNA: TGTGCCAGCAGTTATCGTGACAGCGGGAGGGGTAGCAATCAGCCCCAGCATTTT
CDR3: CASSYRDSGRGSNQPQHF

J: TRBJ1-5
V: TRBV18
size: many
D: .
DNA: TGTGCCAGCTCACCGAGTACGGGTCAGCCCCAGCATTTT
CDR3: CASSPSTGQPQHF

J: TRBJ2-5
V: TRBV25-1
size: many
D: .
DNA: TGTGCCAGCGGACCCGGACAAGAGACCCAGTACTTC
CDR3: CASGPGQETQYF

J: TRBJ1-6
V: TRBV5-1
size: .
D: .
DNA: TGCGCCAGCAGAGACGACAGGCTGGATTCACCCCTCCACTTT
CDR3: CASRDDRLDSPLHF

J: TRBJ1-1
V: TRBV19
size: many
D: TRBD1
DNA: TGTGCCAGTAGTTACCAGGGGGCCGGCACTGAAGCTTTCTTT
CDR3: CASSYQGAGTEAFF

J: TRBJ2-5
V: TRBV7-2
size: many
D: TRBD1
DNA: TGTGCCAGCAGCCTCCACAGGGGGTTTCAAGAGACCCAGTACTTC
CDR3: CASSLHRGFQETQYF

J: TRBJ2-1
V: TRBV7-6
size: many
D: .
DNA: TGTGCCAGCAGCTCCGAATCCAATGAGCAGTTCTTC
CDR3: CASSSESNEQFF

J: TRBJ1-1
V: TRBV7-9
size: many
D: .
DNA: TGTGCCAGCAGCTTATCACAAGCCTCGTGGACTGAAGCTTTCTTT
CDR3: CASSLSQASWTEAFF

J: TRBJ2-1
V: TRBV15
size: many
D: TRBD2
DNA: TGTGCCACCAGCGGTGGTAGCGGGTACAATGAGCAGTTCTTC
CDR3: CATSGGSGYNEQFF

J: TRBJ2-2
V: TRBV7-9
size: many
D: .
DNA: TGTGCCAGCAGCTTAGAGAGTGTGATCGGACAGACGAACACCGGGGAGCTGTTTTTT
CDR3: CASSLESVIGQTNTGELFF

J: TRBJ2-3
V: TRBV14
size: many
D: TRBD2
DNA: TGTGCCAGCAGCCCTTCCCAGCTAGCGGGAGATACGCAGTATTTT
CDR3: CASSPSQLAGDTQYF

J: TRBJ1-5
V: TRBV6-5
size: many
D: TRBD1
DNA: TGTGCCAGCAGTAACAGGGGGGCTCAGCCCCAGCATTTT
CDR3: CASSNRGAQPQHF

J: TRBJ2-5
V: TRBV20-1
size: many
D: .
DNA: TGCAGTGCTAGAGATTCGGTAGAAGAGACCCAGTACTTC
CDR3: CSARDSVEETQYF

J: TRBJ2-7
V: TRBV4-3
size: .
D: .
DNA: TGCGCCAGCAGCCAGGAAACAGGAGCCTGGGACTACGAGCAGTACTTC
CDR3: CASSQETGAWDYEQYF

J: TRBJ2-5
V: TRBV11-2
size: .
D: .
DNA: TGTGCCAGCAGCTTGGTTGGGACCCAGTACTTC
CDR3: CASSLVGTQYF

J: TRBJ2-7
V: TRBV29-1
size: many
D: .
DNA: TGCAGCGTTGAAGAGGTGGGGACCTACGAGCAGTACTTC
CDR3: CSVEEVGTYEQYF

J: TRBJ1-3
V: TRBV7-8
size: many
D: .
DNA: TGTGCCAGCAGCTTAGGCCCGGGGGCGGGAAACACCATATATTTT
CDR3: CASSLGPGAGNTIYF

J: TRBJ2-2
V: TRBV7-9
size: many
D: .
DNA: TGTGCCAGCAGTTCGAACACCGGGGAGCTGTTTTTT
CDR3: CASSSNTGELFF

J: TRBJ2-7
V: TRBV7-9
size: .
D: .
DNA: TGTGCCAGCAGCTTCAGACAGGAGGGGTACGAGCAGTACTTC
CDR3: CASSFRQEGYEQYF

J: TRBJ1-5
V: TRBV4-3
size: .
D: .
DNA: TGCGCCAGCAGCCAAGATACAACAGCCGGCCAGCCCCAGCATTTT
CDR3: CASSQDTTAGQPQHF

J: TRBJ2-3
V: TRBV27
size: many
D: .
DNA: TGTGCCAGCAGTCGGGTTAGCACAGATACGCAGTATTTT
CDR3: CASSRVSTDTQYF

J: TRBJ1-1
V: TRBV5-3
size: .
D: TRBD1
DNA: TGTGCCAGCAGGTGGACAGGGGGCACTGAAGCTTTCTTT
CDR3: CASRWTGGTEAFF

J: TRBJ2-7
V: TRBV6-2/TRBV6-3
size: many
D: .
DNA: TGTGCCAGCAGTTACTCCGGCCCCTACGAGCAGTACTTC
CDR3: CASSYSGPYEQYF

J: TRBJ2-1
V: TRBV5-1
size: many
D: TRBD2
DNA: TGCGCCAGCAGCTTGGCCGGTAGCAGCGGGGGGGTCCATGAGCAGTTCTTC
CDR3: CASSLAGSSGGVHEQFF

J: TRBJ1-2
V: TRBV19
size: many
D: .
DNA: TGTGCCAGTAGGCGGAAAGACGTGGTCGGAAACTATGGCTACACCTTC
CDR3: CASRRKDVVGNYGYTF

J: TRBJ2-2
V: TRBV7-9
size: .
D: .
DNA: TGTGCCAGCAGCTTAGGCGGGAACGGGCCCGGGGAGCTGTTTTTT
CDR3: CASSLGGNGPGELFF

J: TRBJ2-7
V: TRBV20-1
size: many
D: TRBD2
DNA: TGCAGTGCTAGACCTAGCGGGGTCTCCTACGAGCAGTACTTC
CDR3: CSARPSGVSYEQYF

J: TRBJ2-1
V: TRBV5-1
size: many
D: .
DNA: TGCGCCAGCAGCCCCCGGGACAAAACTACTTTTGAGCAGTTCTTC
CDR3: CASSPRDKTTFEQFF

J: TRBJ2-5
V: TRBV4-1
size: once
D: .
DNA: TGCGCCAGCAGCCAAGGAGGTTTGCGGGATGGGCAAGAGACCCAGTACTTC
CDR3: CASSQGGLRDGQETQYF

J: TRBJ2-4
V: TRBV20-1
size: many
D: .
DNA: TGCAGTGCTAGAGTGTGGGCCAAAAACATTCAGTACTTC
CDR3: CSARVWAKNIQYF

J: TRBJ1-1
V: TRBV6-5
size: many
D: .
DNA: TGTGCCAGCAGTTACTGGGGCACCGACACTGAAGCTTTCTTT
CDR3: CASSYWGTDTEAFF